This T cell receptor beta chain was identified in a study of shared T cell receptors in the human thymus. Clones were read by immunoSEQ multiplex PCR, and TCRdb kept only the in-frame ones, dropping some. The table lists 500,000 to 850,000 clones, about 90% of them singletons. The length of the CDR3 is 15 residues. Germline V gene lookup returns CDR1 SGDLS and CDR2 YYNGEE. Germline trimming cut 5 bases from V and 8 bases from J; bases unmatched to any gene: 7. These data were also filed under a second study, of human thymus T cells.

V usage is TRBV9 and J usage is TRBJ2-1; 13 nucleotides match TRBD2. The receptor was isolated from a boy younger than two with a congenital heart defect. The sequencing input was thymocytes. Here the CDR3 DNA reads TGTGCCAGCAGGCGAGACGGACTAGCGGGGGATGAGCAGTTCTTC. The encoded protein is CASRRDGLAGDEQFF.